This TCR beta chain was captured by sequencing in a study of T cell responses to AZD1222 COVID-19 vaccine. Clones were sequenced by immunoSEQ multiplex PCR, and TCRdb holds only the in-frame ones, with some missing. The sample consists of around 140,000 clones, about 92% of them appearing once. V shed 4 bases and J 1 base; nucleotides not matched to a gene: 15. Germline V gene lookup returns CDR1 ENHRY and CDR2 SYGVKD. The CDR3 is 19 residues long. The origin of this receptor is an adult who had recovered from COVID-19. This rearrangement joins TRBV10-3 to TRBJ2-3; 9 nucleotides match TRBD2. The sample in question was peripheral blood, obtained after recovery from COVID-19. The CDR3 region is CAISGGSIMEREGTDTQYF. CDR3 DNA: TGTGCCATCAGTGGCGGTTCGATAATGGAGCGGGAGGGCACAGATACGCAGTATTTT.